The 14 T cell receptor beta chains presented below share a single source sample, sequenced in a study of blood T cell repertoires in COVID-19 (dated by TCRdb to 2018 to 2020). Library creation used the immunoSEQ multiplex PCR assay. Not all clones reach the TCRdb copy of this immuneACCESS table, which keeps in-frame sequences only. Checked studies attribute under half of the gap to unresolved V genes and leave the rest unexplained. Counted in this sample were more than 80,000 clones; more than 75% of them appeared once. Around 21% of the sample comes from the top ten. Sequencing was carried out using peripheral blood. The receptors derive from a woman aged 80 or older with active or convalescent COVID-19.

In this sample, this clone turned up a few times. This rearrangement joins TRBV30 to TRBJ1-6, with D uncertain. CDR3 length equals 13 residues. Germline CDR1 and CDR2: GTSNPN and SVGIG (reference sequence). V was cut by 7 bases and J by 7 bases, with 14 bases left in between. In nucleotides, the CDR3 is TGTGCCTCCCTCGGTCAGGTGAATTCACCCCTCCACTTT. Translating gives CASLGQVNSPLHF.

This clone was seen a few times. The chain recombines TRBV5-4 with TRBJ2-3; D is undetermined. The V end lost 4 bases, the J end lost 2 bases, and 11 bases lay between the germline ends. CDR1 SGHNT and CDR2 YYREEE come from the germline V gene (reference sequence). CDR3 size: 14 residues. The chain's CDR3 is CASSPEAFTDTQYF. CDR3 sequence (DNA): TGTGCCAGCAGCCCCGAGGCCTTCACAGATACGCAGTATTTT.

This sequence joins TRBV11-3 and TRBJ2-1, with 9 bases lining up with TRBD2. Germline V gives CDR1 SGHNT, CDR2 YENEEA. Trimming cost V 2 bases and J 5 bases; bases outside gene matches: 4. This CDR3 spans 15 amino acids. This CDR3 is CASSLSAGGNNEQFF. The CDR3 DNA is TGTGCCAGCAGCTTAAGTGCGGGGGGGAACAATGAGCAGTTCTTC.

As regards this clone: At the DNA level, this CDR3 is encoded by other sequences in the same sample as well. The chain is built from TRBV6-1 and TRBJ1-6; no clear D. The CDR3 spans 13 residues. CDR1 and CDR2 (germline): MNHNS, SASEGT. With 3 bases removed from V and 7 bases from J, the gap between germline ends came to 7 bases. The CDR3 DNA is TGTGCCAGCAGTGATAGAGGGAATTCACCCCTCCACTTT. It yields the protein CASSDRGNSPLHF.

J is TRBJ2-3 and V is TRBV3-1 (or the pseudogene TRBV3-2), with TRBD1 matching 8 bases. Unmatched junction bases numbered 4, after V lost 3 bases and J lost 2 bases. The CDR3 sequence is 15 residues long. The germline V gene encodes CDR1 LGHDT and CDR2 YNNKEL (reference sequence). The chain's CDR3 is CASSQDRANTDTQYF. CDR3 nucleotide sequence: TGTGCCAGCAGCCAGGACAGGGCCAACACAGATACGCAGTATTTT.

The rearrangement uses TRBV10-3 and TRBJ1-2; 12 positions agree with TRBD1. The CDR3 is 16 amino acids. V trimming: 3 bases; J trimming: 0 bases; junction bases outside the gene matches: 2. Germline V gene data show CDR1 as ENHRY and CDR2 as SYGVKD. The DNA for the CDR3 is TGTGCCATCAGTGAAGGGACAGGGGGCACTAACTATGGCTACACCTTC. As protein: CAISEGTGGTNYGYTF.

This chain joins TRBV19 and TRBJ1-2, with a tentative D call TRBD1 (5 bases). The CDR3 loop spans 16 amino acids. Germline V CDR1 and CDR2: LNHDA, SQIVND (reference sequence). Trimming cost V 9 bases and J 5 bases, with 25 bases left between them. The CDR3, as DNA: TGTGCCAGCCGGGGGACCGACAGTGTTAATGGGTATGGCTACACCTTC. Translated: CASRGTDSVNGYGYTF.

This sequence joins TRBV10-3 and TRBJ1-1; D is uncertain. The germline CDR1 and CDR2 sequences are ENHRY and SYGVKD. The CDR3 has 14 amino acids. Trimming removed 0 bases from V and 4 bases from J, with 9 bases in between. CDR3 loop: CAISESKEGTEAFF. In DNA form, the CDR3 reads TGTGCCATCAGTGAGTCTAAGGAGGGCACTGAAGCTTTCTTT.

This clone was recorded a few times. The chain uses TRBV13 and TRBJ1-2, with D unresolved. The length of the CDR3 is 16 residues. V gave up 3 bases and J gave up 2 bases, with 16 bases separating them. Germline loops: CDR1 PRHDT, CDR2 FYEKMQ (reference sequence). Written as DNA, the CDR3 is TGTGCCAGCAGCTTCTCTTCGGTTTCCCTCAACTATGGCTACACCTTC. It is translated as CASSFSSVSLNYGYTF.

V usage is TRBV7-3 and J usage is TRBJ1-1; D unresolved. Deletions cut 6 bases from V and 1 base from J, with 9 bases between. Germline V gives CDR1 SGHTA, CDR2 FQGTGA. This CDR3 is 13 amino acids long. DNA for the CDR3: TGTGCCAGCAGGAGAGAGGCGAACACTGAAGCTTTCTTT. It translates to CASRREANTEAFF.

The chain combines TRBV15 with TRBJ2-5; 7 bases map to TRBD2. This CDR3 comprises 17 residues. The trim removed 0 bases at V and 5 bases at J, leaving 12 bases unmatched. Germline V gene data show CDR1 as LNHNV and CDR2 as YYDKDF (reference sequence). CDR3 DNA: TGTGCCACCAGCAGAGATTCGTCCGGGACCGGGGGGGAGACCCAGTACTTC. Protein product: CATSRDSSGTGGETQYF.

This clone was seen a handful of times. V and J are TRBV7-2 and TRBJ1-6; tentative D call: TRBD1 (6 bases). V was clipped by 0 bases and J by 9 bases, with 15 bases between them. Germline V CDR1 and CDR2: SGHTA, FQGNSA. CDR3 length: 16 residues. DNA for the CDR3: TGTGCCAGCAGCTTAGCGTTGACAGGTTTGGGTTCACCCCTCCACTTT. This gives the protein CASSLALTGLGSPLHF.

The V call is TRBV4-3, the J call TRBJ2-2; D is possibly TRBD1 (5 bases). From germline, CDR1 is LGHNA and CDR2 YSLEER. The CDR3 is 15 amino acids. V gave up 0 bases and J gave up 0 bases, with 5 bases separating them. The CDR3 is CASSQDRANTGELFF. CDR3 DNA: TGCGCCAGCAGCCAAGACAGGGCGAACACCGGGGAGCTGTTTTTT.

A single count supports this clone. The chain uses TRBV10-3 and TRBJ2-1; 9 bases align to TRBD2. The germline V gene has CDR1 ENHRY and CDR2 SYGVKD. This CDR3 is built from 15 residues. The V and J ends lost 10 bases and 7 bases, in that order; junction bases with no gene match: 14. The CDR3 protein is CATCPGSGGSNEQFF. The CDR3 bases are TGTGCCACCTGCCCAGGGAGCGGGGGGAGTAATGAGCAGTTCTTC.